The T cell receptor beta chain described here comes from a study of CD4 T cells in relation to SARS-CoV-2 and coronaviruses. General observations from the study: Crossreactive clones expanded significantly less to SARS-CoV-2 than monoreactive clones.

CD4+ T cells from unexposed donors were obtained before the COVID-19 pandemic (2011-2018). Naive and memory CD4+ T cells came from enriched cryopreserved PBMCs. Naive and memory CD4+ T cell DNA was deep-sequenced without culture. The data were produced by immunoSEQ multiplex PCR, yet TCRdb's version contains in-frame clones alone and is incomplete. Among about 64,000 clones listed, roughly 93% were seen once. About this clone: What it binds is unknown.

This clonotype was sampled from a human donor in good health. Sequences were obtained from naive CD4+ T cells from PBMCs. Subset noted: naive CD4+ T cells isolated by negative enrichment.

The CDR3 DNA follows: TGCGCGGACTATGGCTACACCTTC. Translation gives CADYGYTF. The chain combines TRBV10-1 with TRBJ1-2, with D unresolved. The CDR3 spans 8 residues. Germline V lookup: CDR1 WNHNN, CDR2 SYGVQD (reference sequence).